Presented here are 14 T cell receptor beta chains from one specimen sequenced in a study of T cells in Graves' hyperthyroidism and ophthalmopathy. What was amplified from RNA transcripts were TCR beta CDR3 regions. An initial round of RT-PCR targeting the TCR CDR3 relied on the HTBI primer set. TCRdb processed the multiplex PCR reads anew with MiXCR; each CDR3 protein has one entry. The repertoire holds 350,000 to 450,000 distinct CDR3 sequences, with 11% to 15% as singletons. Sequencing was performed on blood. The receptors shown here come from a man in his fifties or sixties with Graves' ophthalmopathy.

This sequence joins TRBV11-2 and TRBJ1-3; no firm D call. The germline V gene encodes CDR1 SGHAT and CDR2 FQNNGV. V was cut by 2 bases and J by 9 bases, with 17 bases left in between. This CDR3 is 15 amino acids long. For the CDR3, the DNA is TGTGCCAGCAGCTTATCCAAAACCCTAGGCGGCACCATATATTTT. Translating gives CASSLSKTLGGTIYF.

This clonotype appeared a few times. The rearrangement joins TRBV9 to TRBJ1-6; D gene unclear. The V gene lost 4 bases and the J gene lost 7 bases, with 12 bases spanning the gap. The CDR3 has 14 residues. Germline lookup yields CDR1 SGDLS and CDR2 YYNGEE. As DNA, the CDR3 is TGTGCCAGCAGCCCCGCGGGGTCCAATTCACCCCTCCACTTT. Encoded protein: CASSPAGSNSPLHF.

This clonotype showed up many times. The chain carries TRBV19 and TRBJ2-1; 10 nucleotides match TRBD2. The CDR3 consists of 16 residues. V gave up 5 bases and J gave up 3 bases; unmatched junction bases: 7. CDR1 and CDR2 from the germline V gene are LNHDA and SQIVND (reference sequence). The CDR3 loop reads CASSSAAGGFYNEQFF. CDR3 DNA: TGTGCCAGTAGTTCCGCAGCGGGAGGGTTCTACAATGAGCAGTTCTTC. Full variable domain (remainder filled in from reference TRBV19 and TRBJ2-1): DGGITQSPKYLFRKEGQNVTLSCEQNLNHDAMYWYRQDPGQGLRLIYYSQIVNDFQKGDIAEGYSVSREKKESFPLTVTSAQKNPTAFYLCASSSAAGGFYNEQFFGPGTRLTVL.

The chain recombines TRBV29-1 with TRBJ1-2, with TRBD1 as a possible D gene (6 bases). The V end lost 6 bases, the J end lost 3 bases, and 11 bases lay between the germline ends. CDR3 length: 12 amino acids. CDR1 and CDR2 from the germline V gene are SQVTM and ANQGSEA. CDR3 residues: CSVRDTDYGYTF. CDR3 coding DNA: TGCAGCGTCCGGGACACTGACTATGGCTACACCTTC.

The chain is built from TRBV5-1 and TRBJ1-2, with TRBD1 matching 7 bases. CDR3 length equals 13 residues. CDR1 is SGHRS and CDR2 is YFSETQ in the germline V gene. V shed 3 bases, J shed 8 bases, and the junction held 7 bases outside the gene matches. CDR3 coding DNA: TGCGCCAGCAGCTCAACAGGGGAAGGAGGCTACACCTTC. It yields the protein CASSSTGEGGYTF.

This clonotype was counted ten times or more. This chain joins TRBV5-1 and TRBJ1-1; tentative D call: TRBD1 (6 bases). The V gene lost 4 bases and the J gene lost 0 bases, with 13 bases spanning the gap. From germline, CDR1 is SGHRS and CDR2 YFSETQ. The CDR3 runs 15 residues. CDR3 residues: CASSPQGSVNTEAFF. Here the CDR3 DNA reads TGCGCCAGCAGCCCGCAGGGGTCGGTGAACACTGAAGCTTTCTTT.

The chain employs TRBV15 and TRBJ2-1; D is ambiguous. Per germline, CDR1 LNHNV and CDR2 YYDKDF (reference sequence). V was cut by 3 bases and J by 0 bases, with 6 bases left in between. The CDR3 extends over 14 amino acids. The CDR3 spells CATSSEISYNEQFF. In DNA, the CDR3 is TGTGCCACCAGCAGCGAGATCTCCTACAATGAGCAGTTCTTC.

This clonotype has more than one count but fewer than ten. J is TRBJ2-2 and V is TRBV19; TRBD2 aligns across 9 bases. The CDR3 spans 15 residues. The germline V gene has CDR1 LNHDA and CDR2 SQIVND (reference sequence). V lost 7 bases to trimming and J lost 6 bases; unmatched junction nucleotides: 9. DNA of the CDR3: TGTGCCAGTAATATCGATTTAGCGGGAGCCGGGGAGCTGTTTTTT. Encoded protein: CASNIDLAGAGELFF.

This clonotype has a count of ten or more. The V call is TRBV11-3, the J call TRBJ2-4; 12 nucleotides align to TRBD2. Per germline, CDR1 SGHNT and CDR2 YENEEA. Trimming took 8 bases from V and 2 from J; bases not matched to a gene: 10. There are 17 residues in the CDR3. CDR3 amino acids: CASAREGLAGSKNIQYF. The DNA for the CDR3 is TGTGCCAGCGCCCGGGAAGGACTAGCGGGGTCCAAAAACATTCAGTACTTC.

This clonotype came up a few times. CDR3 protein: CASTLGGTNTGELFF. CDR3 in DNA: TGTGCCAGCACCCTGGGGGGCACGAACACCGGGGAGCTGTTTTTT. The chain employs TRBV5-8 and TRBJ2-2; D may be TRBD1 or TRBD2 (6 bases each). The CDR3 is 15 amino acids. Trimming took 6 bases from V and 0 from J, leaving 12 bases between them. The germline gives CDR1 SGHTS, CDR2 YDEGEE.

The gene calls are TRBV5-1 and TRBJ2-5; D call uncertain. V dropped 1 base and J dropped 1 base, with 11 bases sitting between them. The CDR3 has 15 amino acids. Germline V gives CDR1 SGHRS, CDR2 YFSETQ. CDR3 sequence reads: CASSLQHPTQETQYF. In nucleotides, the CDR3 is TGCGCCAGCAGCTTGCAGCATCCCACCCAAGAGACCCAGTACTTC.

In its sample, this clonotype was seen many times. The chain has TRBV2 and TRBJ2-7; 8 nucleotides match TRBD1. J gave up 6 bases and V 10 bases, and 5 bases lay outside the gene matches. The length of the CDR3 is 11 residues. Germline assignment: CDR1 SNHLY and CDR2 FYNNEI. For the CDR3, the DNA is TGTGCCACCGCAGGGGGCCGCGAGCAGTACTTC. Translating gives CATAGGREQYF.

This clonotype was picked up many times. The V gene is TRBV30, the J gene TRBJ1-1; 12 bases are a match to TRBD1. Losses at the gene ends were 6 bases for V and 2 bases for J; bases not matched to a gene: 7. Germline-derived CDR1 and CDR2 are GTSNPN and SVGIG (reference sequence). CDR3 length: 15 amino acids. CDR3 sequence: CACGTGGAINTEAFF. In DNA form, the CDR3 reads TGTGCCTGTGGGACAGGGGGCGCGATCAACACTGAAGCTTTCTTT.

The CDR3: CASSQPGVEAFF. CDR3 bases: TGTGCCAGCAGTCAACCGGGAGTTGAAGCTTTCTTT. The V call is TRBV12-3 or TRBV12-4, the J call TRBJ1-1, with D uncertain. This CDR3 region has 12 residues. The V gene lost 5 bases and the J gene lost 7 bases, with 11 bases spanning the gap.